This is a list of T cell receptor beta chains from one sample in a study of PD-L1 blockade in urothelial cancer. TCRdb's copy holds only in-frame clones and misses some; the assay was immunoSEQ multiplex PCR. Of around 130,000 clones listed, less than 85% are singletons. The sequenced sample was PBMCs, obtained around atezolizumab (anti-PD-L1) treatment. All receptors derive from a man in his forties or fifties with urothelial cancer. CDR3s include the opening cysteine and the closing phenylalanine or tryptophan. Each record gives: V gene, J gene, D gene, CDR3 length, clone size, CDR3 DNA, CDR3 protein. A D gene is named only where the DNA matches it firmly. Size tells how often a clone was seen (once, few, many) or the class of an expanded clone, and some rows leave it out.

V gene: TRBV7-6; J gene: TRBJ2-3; D gene: TRBD2; CDR3 length: 17; clone size: .; CDR3 DNA: TGTGCCAGCAGCTTAGGGACAGGACTAGCGGGCACAGATACGCAGTATTTT; CDR3 protein: CASSLGTGLAGTDTQYF
V gene: TRBV6-5; J gene: TRBJ2-7; D gene: TRBD2; CDR3 length: 15; clone size: many; CDR3 DNA: TGTGCCAGCAGTTACGCTAGCGGGAGCATATACGAGCAGTACTTC; CDR3 protein: CASSYASGSIYEQYF
V gene: TRBV11-2; J gene: TRBJ1-2; D gene: .; CDR3 length: 14; clone size: .; CDR3 DNA: TGTGCCAGCAGCTTAACTCAGGCCCGCTATGGCTACACCTTC; CDR3 protein: CASSLTQARYGYTF
V gene: TRBV19; J gene: TRBJ2-3; D gene: .; CDR3 length: 15; clone size: once; CDR3 DNA: TGTGCCAGTAGTGGAGGAGCGGCTAGCACAGATACGCAGTATTTT; CDR3 protein: CASSGGAASTDTQYF
V gene: TRBV18; J gene: TRBJ1-2; D gene: TRBD1; CDR3 length: 14; clone size: few; CDR3 DNA: TGTGCCAGCTCAAAGGGACAGGGGCAAGGTGGCTACACCTTC; CDR3 protein: CASSKGQGQGGYTF
V gene: TRBV9; J gene: TRBJ2-5; D gene: .; CDR3 length: 16; clone size: .; CDR3 DNA: TGTGCCAGCAGCGTAGGTTCCCCATGGGGCGTAGAGACCCAGTACTTC; CDR3 protein: CASSVGSPWGVETQYF
V gene: TRBV7-2; J gene: TRBJ2-7; D gene: .; CDR3 length: 14; clone size: .; CDR3 DNA: TGTGCCAGCACCTCTTCGGGTTGGAGCTACGAGCAGTACTTC; CDR3 protein: CASTSSGWSYEQYF
V gene: TRBV5-4; J gene: TRBJ1-6; D gene: .; CDR3 length: 14; clone size: .; CDR3 DNA: TGTGCCAGCAGCCTAGATACAACTGGCTCACCCCTCCACTTT; CDR3 protein: CASSLDTTGSPLHF
V gene: TRBV28; J gene: TRBJ1-6; D gene: TRBD1; CDR3 length: 14; clone size: .; CDR3 DNA: TGTGCCAGCACCCTGACAGGGGGCAATTCACCCCTCCACTTT; CDR3 protein: CASTLTGGNSPLHF
V gene: TRBV12-2; J gene: TRBJ1-2; D gene: .; CDR3 length: 14; clone size: .; CDR3 DNA: TGTGCAAGTCGATTAGCGATCCGGTGCGGGGGCTACACCTTC; CDR3 protein: CASRLAIRCGGYTF
V gene: TRBV28; J gene: TRBJ2-7; D gene: .; CDR3 length: 15; clone size: .; CDR3 DNA: TGTGCCAGCATCGGGGCCGGGAGCGCCACACACGAGCAGTACTTC; CDR3 protein: CASIGAGSATHEQYF
V gene: TRBV11-2; J gene: TRBJ2-1; D gene: .; CDR3 length: 14; clone size: .; CDR3 DNA: TGTGCCAGCAGCGCCGGGGTCCCCTACAATGAGCAGTTCTTC; CDR3 protein: CASSAGVPYNEQFF
V gene: TRBV7-9; J gene: TRBJ2-7; D gene: TRBD1; CDR3 length: 18; clone size: .; CDR3 DNA: TGTGCCAGCAGCCCATCCACTCAATTCGGGACAGACCTATACGAGCAGTACTTC; CDR3 protein: CASSPSTQFGTDLYEQYF
V gene: TRBV27; J gene: TRBJ2-3; D gene: TRBD2; CDR3 length: 17; clone size: once; CDR3 DNA: TGTGCCAGCAGTTTATCCGGAGCGGGAGGCCTCGTGGATACGCAGTATTTT; CDR3 protein: CASSLSGAGGLVDTQYF
V gene: TRBV11-2; J gene: TRBJ2-1; D gene: TRBD1; CDR3 length: 12; clone size: .; CDR3 DNA: TGTGCCAGCAGCTTAGCTATGAGGGGGCCGGTCTTC; CDR3 protein: CASSLAMRGPVF
V gene: TRBV5-1; J gene: TRBJ1-4; D gene: TRBD1; CDR3 length: 16; clone size: .; CDR3 DNA: TGCGCCAGCAGCTTGAGCGTGGGGACAGCAAATGAAAAACTGTTTTTT; CDR3 protein: CASSLSVGTANEKLFF
V gene: TRBV4-1; J gene: TRBJ2-2; D gene: .; CDR3 length: 16; clone size: once; CDR3 DNA: TGCGCCAGCAGCCACCGGCAGGGAGGAAACACCGGGGAGCTGTTTTTT; CDR3 protein: CASSHRQGGNTGELFF
V gene: TRBV14; J gene: TRBJ2-2; D gene: .; CDR3 length: 15; clone size: .; CDR3 DNA: TGTGCCAGCAGCCCCCCGGGATCGAACACCGGGGAGCTGTTTTTT; CDR3 protein: CASSPPGSNTGELFF
V gene: TRBV6-5; J gene: TRBJ2-3; D gene: .; CDR3 length: 14; clone size: .; CDR3 DNA: TGTGCCAGCAGGGACTCTTTTAGCACAGATACGCAGTATTTT; CDR3 protein: CASRDSFSTDTQYF
V gene: TRBV11-2; J gene: TRBJ2-5; D gene: .; CDR3 length: 16; clone size: .; CDR3 DNA: TGTGCCAGCAGCTTAGCTGGGGGGGGCGCATACGAGACCCAGTACTTC; CDR3 protein: CASSLAGGGAYETQYF
V gene: TRBV18; J gene: TRBJ2-5; D gene: .; CDR3 length: 15; clone size: .; CDR3 DNA: TGTGCCAGCTCACCACCGACGGGAGACCAAGAGACCCAGTACTTC; CDR3 protein: CASSPPTGDQETQYF
V gene: TRBV2; J gene: TRBJ1-4; D gene: .; CDR3 length: 13; clone size: .; CDR3 DNA: TGTGCCAGCAGTGCCAGGGCTAATGAAAAACTGTTTTTT; CDR3 protein: CASSARANEKLFF
V gene: TRBV29-1; J gene: TRBJ1-2; D gene: TRBD1; CDR3 length: 12; clone size: .; CDR3 DNA: TGCAGCGTACCAAAACAGGGGGCCGGCTACACCTTC; CDR3 protein: CSVPKQGAGYTF
V gene: TRBV30; J gene: TRBJ1-1; D gene: .; CDR3 length: 11; clone size: .; CDR3 DNA: TGTGCCTGGAGTGAGACGGCGCGGGCTTTCTTT; CDR3 protein: CAWSETARAFF
V gene: TRBV11-2; J gene: TRBJ2-7; D gene: TRBD1; CDR3 length: 16; clone size: .; CDR3 DNA: TGTGCCAGCAGCTTGGGGTTGAGGACAGGGAGCTACGAGCAGTACTTC; CDR3 protein: CASSLGLRTGSYEQYF
V gene: TRBV7-9; J gene: TRBJ1-4; D gene: .; CDR3 length: 13; clone size: .; CDR3 DNA: TGTGCCAGCAGCTTAGGTGCGGGGGAAAAACTGTTTTTT; CDR3 protein: CASSLGAGEKLFF
V gene: TRBV20-1; J gene: TRBJ1-2; D gene: .; CDR3 length: 11; clone size: .; CDR3 DNA: TGCAGTGCTAGAAAAGGGGATGGCTACACCTTC; CDR3 protein: CSARKGDGYTF
V gene: TRBV18; J gene: TRBJ2-2; D gene: .; CDR3 length: 16; clone size: .; CDR3 DNA: TGTGCCAGCTCACCGCGGGACCCCGCGAACACCGGGGAGCTGTTTTTT; CDR3 protein: CASSPRDPANTGELFF
V gene: TRBV30; J gene: TRBJ2-5; D gene: TRBD2; CDR3 length: 13; clone size: .; CDR3 DNA: TGTGCCTGGAGCCCAGGACTAGAAGAGACCCAGTACTTC; CDR3 protein: CAWSPGLEETQYF
V gene: TRBV25-1; J gene: TRBJ2-5; D gene: .; CDR3 length: 12; clone size: .; CDR3 DNA: TGTGCCAGCCAGGGTCAACAAGAGACCCAGTACTTC; CDR3 protein: CASQGQQETQYF
V gene: TRBV19; J gene: TRBJ2-2; D gene: TRBD1; CDR3 length: 19; clone size: once; CDR3 DNA: TGTGCCAGTAGCAAACTTCAGGGGGCGGCTCCCTTCGACACCGGGGAGCTGTTTTTT; CDR3 protein: CASSKLQGAAPFDTGELFF
V gene: TRBV6-1; J gene: TRBJ2-7; D gene: TRBD1; CDR3 length: 13; clone size: .; CDR3 DNA: TGTGCCAGCAGGGGGACAGGGAGTCACGAGCAGTACTTC; CDR3 protein: CASRGTGSHEQYF
V gene: TRBV7-9; J gene: TRBJ2-5; D gene: .; CDR3 length: 14; clone size: few; CDR3 DNA: TGTGCCAGCAGCTTTAACAGCCCGGCCTGGACCCAGTACTTC; CDR3 protein: CASSFNSPAWTQYF
V gene: TRBV2; J gene: TRBJ2-7; D gene: .; CDR3 length: 13; clone size: .; CDR3 DNA: TGTGCCAGCAGTGAAGTTACAGTTGGCGAGCAGTACTTC; CDR3 protein: CASSEVTVGEQYF
V gene: TRBV28; J gene: TRBJ1-1; D gene: .; CDR3 length: 11; clone size: once; CDR3 DNA: TGTGCCAGCAGTTTAACAACTGAAGCTTTCTTT; CDR3 protein: CASSLTTEAFF
V gene: TRBV11-3; J gene: TRBJ2-7; D gene: TRBD1; CDR3 length: 15; clone size: .; CDR3 DNA: TGTGCCAGCAAAAAGGGACAGGACCCCTCCTACGAGCAGTACTTC; CDR3 protein: CASKKGQDPSYEQYF